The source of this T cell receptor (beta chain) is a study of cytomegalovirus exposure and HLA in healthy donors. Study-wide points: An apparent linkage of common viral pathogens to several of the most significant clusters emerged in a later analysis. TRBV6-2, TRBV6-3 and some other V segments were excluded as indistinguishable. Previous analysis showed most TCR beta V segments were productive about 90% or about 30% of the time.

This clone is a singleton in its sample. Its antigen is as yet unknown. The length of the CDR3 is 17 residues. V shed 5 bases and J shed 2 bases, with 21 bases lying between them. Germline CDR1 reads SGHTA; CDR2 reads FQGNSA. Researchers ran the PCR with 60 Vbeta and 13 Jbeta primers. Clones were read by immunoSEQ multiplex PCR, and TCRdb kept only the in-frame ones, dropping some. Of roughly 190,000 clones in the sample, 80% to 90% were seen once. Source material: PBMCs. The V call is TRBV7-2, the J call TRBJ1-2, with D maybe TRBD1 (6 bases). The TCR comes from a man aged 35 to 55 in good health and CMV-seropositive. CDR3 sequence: CASSPIHRTEGNYGYTF. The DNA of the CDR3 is TGTGCCAGCAGCCCTATACACAGGACAGAGGGGAACTATGGCTACACCTTC.